Following are 9 T cell receptor beta chains from one sample sequenced in a study of blood T cells in healthy people across ages (dated by TCRdb to between 2014 and 2016). Receptor amplification or capture employed 5' RACE. Sequencing was performed on an Illumina HiSeq 2500. The second PCR ran for roughly 7 to 11 cycles and used a J-beta primer mix along with a sample-barcoded 5' primer. TCRdb reanalyzed the raw reads on its own, using fastp at Q25 for trimming and MiXCR for clone calling, and kept in-frame beta chains. Rows with one shared CDR3 protein collapse into an entry with the most common genes and DNA. Here the sample has roughly 680,000 distinct CDR3 sequences; under 25% occur a single time. The biggest ten clones account for 3.5% to 4% of the sample. The sequenced sample consisted of blood. All receptors come from a man between 65 and 79 years old in good health.

This clonotype was found a few times. This chain uses TRBV20-1 with TRBJ2-3; 8 bases align to TRBD2. This CDR3 has 13 residues. V lost 6 bases and J lost 6; bases outside the gene matches: 8. Germline V CDR1 and CDR2: DFQATT, SNEGSKA (reference sequence). The CDR3 bases are TGCAGTGCATGCAGCGGGAGTGTCGATACGCAGTATTTT. Amino acids: CSACSGSVDTQYF.

This clonotype came up many times. This sequence joins TRBV6-5 and TRBJ1-2, with D maybe TRBD1 (6 bases). The germline V gene has CDR1 MNHEY and CDR2 SVGAGI. V was cut by 0 bases and J by 2 bases, with 10 bases left in between. The CDR3 length is 15 residues. CDR3 nucleotide sequence: TGTGCCAGCAGTTACTCGAACCAGGGGAACTATGGCTACACCTTC. It translates to CASSYSNQGNYGYTF.

This clonotype has just a few counts. V is TRBV11-2 and J is TRBJ2-2; D not certain. The CDR3 is 13 amino acids. The V gene's germline CDR1 is SGHAT and CDR2 FQNNGV. V was shortened by 4 bases and J by 6 bases, with 9 bases between the two germline ends. CDR3 coding DNA: TGTGCCAGCAGCTGGGATTCGGCCGGGGAGCTGTTTTTT. Encoded protein: CASSWDSAGELFF.

Concerning this clonotype itself: A much larger clone differs from this one at a single base, so this may be a read error. The genes are TRBV6-1 and TRBJ2-6; 9 bases agree with TRBD2. CDR3 length equals 16 residues. Germline loops: CDR1 MNHNS, CDR2 SASEGT. The CDR3 nucleotides read TGTGCCAGCAGTGATAGCGGGAGTGGGGCCTACAACGTCCAGACTTTC. Translated, it gives CASSDSGSGAYNVQTF.

This clonotype came up a few times. This sequence joins TRBV6-1 and TRBJ2-5, with 9 nucleotides matching TRBD1. The end of the DNA is better explained by TRBJ2-7, so the J call may be wrong. CDR3 length equals 15 residues. CDR1 is MNHNS, CDR2 SASEGT, per germline. The CDR3 loop reads CASSATRDRAYEQYF. The DNA of the CDR3 is TGTGCCAGCAGTGCTACCCGGGACAGGGCCTACGAGCAGTACTTC.

This clonotype has a handful of counts. The V gene is TRBV20-1, the J gene TRBJ2-3, with 7 bases lining up with TRBD1. From germline, CDR1 is DFQATT and CDR2 SNEGSKA (reference sequence). After removal of 6 bases from V and 0 bases from J, the junction contained 3 bases not matched to a gene. This CDR3 has 13 residues. In DNA form, the CDR3 reads TGCAGTGCGGACAGGCCTAGCACAGATACGCAGTATTTT. It specifies CSADRPSTDTQYF.

The sample holds a few counts of this clonotype. The chain couples TRBV5-1 to TRBJ2-3; 10 bases fit TRBD2. Looked up from germline, CDR1 is SGHRS and CDR2 is YFSETQ. Germline trimming cut 0 bases from V and 2 bases from J; bases unmatched to any gene: 9. CDR3 length equals 18 residues. The CDR3, as DNA: TGCGCCAGCAGCTTGGCCCGGACTAGCGGAGAAATCACAGATACGCAGTATTTT. It yields the protein CASSLARTSGEITDTQYF.

This CDR3 reads CSALPSRGEKLFF. The CDR3 bases are TGCAGTGCTTTGCCTTCGAGGGGTGAAAAACTGTTTTTT. This sequence joins TRBV20-1 and TRBJ1-4, with D possibly TRBD1 on 5 matching bases. With 5 bases removed from V and 7 bases from J, the gap between germline ends came to 14 bases. The CDR3 spans 13 residues. Germline lookup yields CDR1 DFQATT and CDR2 SNEGSKA (reference sequence).

This clonotype showed up just a few times. The rearrangement links TRBV6-5 to TRBJ1-2, with 9 bases matching TRBD1. The CDR3 runs to 15 residues. CDR1 and CDR2 (germline): MNHEY, SVGAGI. Losses at the gene ends were 2 bases for V and 3 bases for J; bases not matched to a gene: 4. CDR3 sequence: CASSYRRDRDYGYTF. The CDR3 region has the DNA TGTGCCAGCAGTTACCGCCGGGACAGGGACTATGGCTACACCTTC.